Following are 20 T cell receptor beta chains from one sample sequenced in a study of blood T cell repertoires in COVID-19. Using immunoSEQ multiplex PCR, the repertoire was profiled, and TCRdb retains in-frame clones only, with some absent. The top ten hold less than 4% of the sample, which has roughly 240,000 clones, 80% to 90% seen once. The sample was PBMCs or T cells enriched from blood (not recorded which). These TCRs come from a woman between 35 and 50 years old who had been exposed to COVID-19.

CDR3 sequence (DNA): TGTGCCAGTAGTCCTTTGCCCGGGGGCAGGGGGCAGCCCCAGCATTTT. It specifies CASSPLPGGRGQPQHF. This chain uses TRBV19 with TRBJ1-5; 7 bases line up with TRBD1. Germline V gene sequence: CDR1 LNHDA, CDR2 SQIVND (reference sequence). J was trimmed by 7 bases and V by 5 bases; bases with no gene match: 14. The CDR3 covers 16 residues. The full variable domain, completed using reference TRBV19 and TRBJ1-5, is DGGITQSPKYLFRKEGQNVTLSCEQNLNHDAMYWYRQDPGQGLRLIYYSQIVNDFQKGDIAEGYSVSREKKESFPLTVTSAQKNPTAFYLCASSPLPGGRGQPQHFGDGTRLSIL.

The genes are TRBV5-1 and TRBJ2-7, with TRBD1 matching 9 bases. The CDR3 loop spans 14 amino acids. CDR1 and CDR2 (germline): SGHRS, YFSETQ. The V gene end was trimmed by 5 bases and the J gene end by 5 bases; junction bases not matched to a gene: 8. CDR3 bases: TGCGCCAGCAGTTCCGGGACAGGGATACACGAGCAGTACTTC. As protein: CASSSGTGIHEQYF. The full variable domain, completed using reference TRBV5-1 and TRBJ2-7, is KAGVTQTPRYLIKTRGQQVTLSCSPISGHRSVSWYQQTPGQGLQFLFEYFSETQRNKGNFPGRFSGRQFSNSRSEMNVSTLELGDSALYLCASSSGTGIHEQYFGPGTRLTVT.

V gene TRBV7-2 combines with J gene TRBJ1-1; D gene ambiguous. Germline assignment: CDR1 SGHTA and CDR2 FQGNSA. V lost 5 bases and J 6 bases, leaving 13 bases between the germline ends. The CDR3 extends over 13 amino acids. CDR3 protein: CASSPPSGPEAFF. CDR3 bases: TGTGCCAGCAGCCCCCCGAGTGGGCCTGAAGCTTTCTTT.

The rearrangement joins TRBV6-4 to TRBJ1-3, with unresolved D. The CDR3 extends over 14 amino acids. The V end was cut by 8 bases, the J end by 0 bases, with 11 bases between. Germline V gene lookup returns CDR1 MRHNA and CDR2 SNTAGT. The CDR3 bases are TGTGCCAGCGGCGGGGAAAACTCTGGAAACACCATATATTTT. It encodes CASGGENSGNTIYF.

CDR3 in amino acids: CASSRQISSYEQYF. The CDR3 DNA is TGTGCCAGTAGTAGACAGATAAGCTCCTACGAGCAGTACTTC. The chain carries TRBV19 and TRBJ2-7; maybe TRBD1 (5 bases). V was shortened by 4 bases and J by 0 bases, with 10 bases between the two germline ends. The CDR3 has 14 residues. Per the germline V gene, CDR1 is LNHDA and CDR2 is SQIVND (reference sequence).

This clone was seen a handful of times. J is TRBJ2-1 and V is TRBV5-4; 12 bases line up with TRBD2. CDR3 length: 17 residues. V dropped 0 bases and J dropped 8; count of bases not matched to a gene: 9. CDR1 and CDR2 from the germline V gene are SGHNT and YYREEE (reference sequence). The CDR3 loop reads CASSLAPGTSGFDEQFF. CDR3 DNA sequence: TGTGCCAGCAGCTTGGCCCCCGGGACTAGCGGGTTCGATGAGCAGTTCTTC.

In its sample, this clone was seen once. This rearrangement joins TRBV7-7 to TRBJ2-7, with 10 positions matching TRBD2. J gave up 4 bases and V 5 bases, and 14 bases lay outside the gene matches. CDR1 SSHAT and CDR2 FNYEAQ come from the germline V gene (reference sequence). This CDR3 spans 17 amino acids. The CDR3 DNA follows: TGTGCCAGCAGCCCCCCCGTCCTAGCGGGGGCGGAGTACGAGCAGTACTTC. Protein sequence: CASSPPVLAGAEYEQYF.

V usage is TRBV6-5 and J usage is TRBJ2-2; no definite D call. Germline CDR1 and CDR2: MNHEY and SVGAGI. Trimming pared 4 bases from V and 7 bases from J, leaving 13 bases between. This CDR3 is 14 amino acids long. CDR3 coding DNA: TGTGCCAGCAGTTCCCAAACCCCGGGCGGGGAGCTGTTTTTT. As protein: CASSSQTPGGELFF.

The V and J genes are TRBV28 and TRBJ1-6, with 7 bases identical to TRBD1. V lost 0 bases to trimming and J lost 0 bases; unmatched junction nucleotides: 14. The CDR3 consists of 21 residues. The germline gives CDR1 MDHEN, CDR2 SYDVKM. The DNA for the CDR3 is TGTGCCAGCAGTTTATGGGGGTTAGGGGGCACGTTTAGCTCCTATAATTCACCCCTCCACTTT. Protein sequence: CASSLWGLGGTFSSYNSPLHF.

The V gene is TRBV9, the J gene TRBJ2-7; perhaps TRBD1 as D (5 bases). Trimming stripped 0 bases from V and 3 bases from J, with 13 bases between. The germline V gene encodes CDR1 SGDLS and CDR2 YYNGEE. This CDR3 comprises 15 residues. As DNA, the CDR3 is TGTGCCAGCAGCGTAGGGGTGGACACGGACTACGAGCAGTACTTC. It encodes CASSVGVDTDYEQYF.

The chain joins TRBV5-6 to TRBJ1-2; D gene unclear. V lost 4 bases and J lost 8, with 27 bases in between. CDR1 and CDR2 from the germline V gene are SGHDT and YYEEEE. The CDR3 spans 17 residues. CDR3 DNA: TGTGCCAGCAGCCCCCGAGGCGCGGGGTCCCCTTTGGCCGGCTACACCTTC. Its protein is CASSPRGAGSPLAGYTF.

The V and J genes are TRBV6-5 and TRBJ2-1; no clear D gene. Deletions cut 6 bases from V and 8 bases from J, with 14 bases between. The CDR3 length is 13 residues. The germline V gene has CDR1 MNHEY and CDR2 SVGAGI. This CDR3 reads CASSKTKEHEQFF. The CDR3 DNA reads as TGTGCCAGCAGCAAGACAAAGGAACATGAGCAGTTCTTC.

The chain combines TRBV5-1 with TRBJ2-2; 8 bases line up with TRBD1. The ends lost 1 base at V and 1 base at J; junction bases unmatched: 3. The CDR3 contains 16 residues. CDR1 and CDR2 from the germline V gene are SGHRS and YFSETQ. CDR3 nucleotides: TGCGCCAGCAGCTTGTGGGGGACAGGGAACACCGGGGAGCTGTTTTTT. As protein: CASSLWGTGNTGELFF.

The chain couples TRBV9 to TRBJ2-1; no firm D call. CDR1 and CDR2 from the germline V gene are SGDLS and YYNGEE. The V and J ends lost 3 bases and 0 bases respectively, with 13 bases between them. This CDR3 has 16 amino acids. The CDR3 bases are TGTGCCAGCAGCGCCGAGGTAATGAGCTCCTACAATGAGCAGTTCTTC. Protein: CASSAEVMSSYNEQFF.

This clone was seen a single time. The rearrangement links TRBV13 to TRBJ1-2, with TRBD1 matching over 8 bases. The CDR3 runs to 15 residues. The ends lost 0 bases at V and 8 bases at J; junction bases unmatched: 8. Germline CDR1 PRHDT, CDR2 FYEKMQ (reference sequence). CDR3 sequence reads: CASSLGLRTGPGYTF. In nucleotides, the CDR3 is TGTGCCAGCAGCTTAGGCCTTCGGACAGGGCCCGGCTACACCTTC. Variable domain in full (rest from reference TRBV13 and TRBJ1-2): AAGVIQSPRHLIKEKRETATLKCYPIPRHDTVYWYQQGPGQDPQFLISFYEKMQSDKGSIPDRFSAQQFSDYHSELNMSSLELGDSALYFCASSLGLRTGPGYTFGSGTRLTVV.

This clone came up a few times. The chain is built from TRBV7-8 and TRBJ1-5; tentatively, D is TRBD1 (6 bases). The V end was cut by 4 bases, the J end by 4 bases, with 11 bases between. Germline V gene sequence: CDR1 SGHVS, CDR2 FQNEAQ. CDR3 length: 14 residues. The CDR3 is CASSSGARNQPQHF. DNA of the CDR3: TGTGCCAGCAGCTCAGGGGCGCGGAATCAGCCCCAGCATTTT.

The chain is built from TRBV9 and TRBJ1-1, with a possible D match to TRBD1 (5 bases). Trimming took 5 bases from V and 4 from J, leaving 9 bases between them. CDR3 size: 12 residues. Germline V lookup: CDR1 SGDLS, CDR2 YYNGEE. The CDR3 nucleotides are TGTGCCAGCAGTACAGGTTCCACTGAAGCTTTCTTT. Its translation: CASSTGSTEAFF.

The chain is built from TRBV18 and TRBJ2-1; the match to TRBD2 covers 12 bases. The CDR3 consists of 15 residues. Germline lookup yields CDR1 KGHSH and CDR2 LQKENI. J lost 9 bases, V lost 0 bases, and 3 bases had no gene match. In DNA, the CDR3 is TGTGCCAGCTCACCACCGGAACTAGCGGGGGGTGAGCAGTTCTTC. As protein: CASSPPELAGGEQFF.

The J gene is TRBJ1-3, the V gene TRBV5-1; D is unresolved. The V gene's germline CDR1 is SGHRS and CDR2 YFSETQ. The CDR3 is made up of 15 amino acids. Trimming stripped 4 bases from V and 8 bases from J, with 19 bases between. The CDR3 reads CASSPFGSFEDTIYF. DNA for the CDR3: TGCGCCAGCAGCCCCTTTGGGAGCTTTGAGGACACCATATATTTT. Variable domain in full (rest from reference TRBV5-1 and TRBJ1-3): KAGVTQTPRYLIKTRGQQVTLSCSPISGHRSVSWYQQTPGQGLQFLFEYFSETQRNKGNFPGRFSGRQFSNSRSEMNVSTLELGDSALYLCASSPFGSFEDTIYFGEGSWLTVV.

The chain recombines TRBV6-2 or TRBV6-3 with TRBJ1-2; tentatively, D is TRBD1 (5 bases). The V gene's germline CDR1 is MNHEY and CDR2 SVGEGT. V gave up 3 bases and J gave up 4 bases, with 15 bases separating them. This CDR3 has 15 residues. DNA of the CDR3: TGTGCCAGCAGTTATTTTCGGAGGGGCTCCTATGGCTACACCTTC. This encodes CASSYFRRGSYGYTF.